Listed below are T cell receptor beta chains from one sample, sequenced in a study of CD8 T cells in Susac syndrome. TCRdb fed the immunoSEQ multiplex PCR reads into MiXCR, producing one record per CDR3 protein. The profile shows about 69,000 distinct CDR3 sequences, 75% to 95% of them singletons. The sequencing sample was made of CD8+ T cells from PBMCs. The source of these receptors is a human donor with multiple sclerosis. Each CDR3 is given with its conserved first and last residue.

j_call | v_call | cdr3_aa
TRBJ1-2 | TRBV7-9 | CASSFGGYGYTF
TRBJ1-1 | TRBV28 | CAISQQGDTEAFF
TRBJ2-3 | TRBV11-2 | CASSSASGGTQYF
TRBJ2-7 | TRBV5-1 | CASSWDSSYEQYF
TRBJ2-3 | TRBV9 | CASSDGTPDTQYF
TRBJ1-1 | TRBV6-1 | CASSTIDRSISNTEAFF
TRBJ2-6 | TRBV10-3 | CAISGTGGNVLTF
TRBJ2-1 | TRBV19 | CASSIDLSYNEQFF
TRBJ1-6 | TRBV27 | CASSLSGNSPLHF
TRBJ2-1 | TRBV7-4 | CASSPGRQGSHEQFF
TRBJ1-1 | TRBV19 | CASSIARGAEAFF
TRBJ1-1 | TRBV19 | CASSLTEWNTEAFF